The sequence of this TCR beta chain was determined in a study of OX40 agonist ivuxolimab in advanced cancers. The wider study: Hepatocellular carcinoma, melanoma, renal cell or head and neck cancer occurred in dose-escalation patients. Partial responses occurred in Three dose-escalation patients, one with hepatocellular carcinoma and two with cutaneous melanoma.

This clone appeared a few times. Its cognate antigen is unknown. The repertoire was sequenced with immunoSEQ multiplex PCR; TCRdb's copy has only in-frame clones and lacks some. The sample includes 95,000 to 150,000 clones, around 92% seen only once; the top ten take more than 0.7%. Study-level points and caveats: Relative to CD4+ cells, CD8+ T cells on average had more expanded clones. In the expanded peripheral T cells, antigen specificity was never determined.

The TCR was taken from an adult with an advanced solid tumor such as melanoma, head and neck, liver or kidney cancer. Sample: CD4+ or CD8+ T cells sorted from blood, taken in a trial of the OX40 agonist ivuxolimab.

The CDR3 DNA is TGTGCCAGCAGCGCCGTAGTATGGGGGAGGACGGGTACCGGGGAGCTGTTTTTT. It yields the protein CASSAVVWGRTGTGELFF. V and J are TRBV7-6 and TRBJ2-2; tentatively, D is TRBD2 (6 bases). The germline gives CDR1 SGHVS, CDR2 FNYEAQ. Trimming stripped 5 bases from V and 5 bases from J, with 24 bases between. This CDR3 comprises 18 residues.